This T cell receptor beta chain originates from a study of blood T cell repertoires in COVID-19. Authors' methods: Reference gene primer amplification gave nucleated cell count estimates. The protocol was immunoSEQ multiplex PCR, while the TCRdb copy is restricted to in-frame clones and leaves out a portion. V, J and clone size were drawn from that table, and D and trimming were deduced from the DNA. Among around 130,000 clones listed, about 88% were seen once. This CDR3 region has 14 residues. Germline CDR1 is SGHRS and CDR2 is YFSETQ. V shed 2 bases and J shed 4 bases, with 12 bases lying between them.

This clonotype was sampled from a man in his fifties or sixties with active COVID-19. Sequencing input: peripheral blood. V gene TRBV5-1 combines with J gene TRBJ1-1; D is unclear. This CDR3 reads CASSFSRAGTEAFF. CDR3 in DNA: TGCGCCAGCAGCTTCTCCCGGGCGGGCACTGAAGCTTTCTTT.